Listed here are 9 T cell receptor beta chains from one sample, sequenced in a study of T cells in narcolepsy. Sequencing was performed with immunoSEQ multiplex PCR; in TCRdb, only in-frame clones are kept and a portion is missing. Of 30,000 or so clones in the sample, 75% to 85% were seen once. The sample consisted of CD45RA- memory CD4+ T cells from PBMCs. These TCRs come from a human donor with narcolepsy.

J is TRBJ1-1 and V is TRBV14; D unresolved. The CDR3 is 14 residues long. Germline V lookup: CDR1 SGHDN, CDR2 FVKESK. V lost 6 bases and J 1 base, leaving 12 bases between the germline ends. The CDR3 region is CASSPQTPNTEAFF. DNA for the CDR3: TGTGCCAGCAGTCCTCAAACACCGAACACTGAAGCTTTCTTT.

V is TRBV15 and J is TRBJ1-4, with 7 nucleotides matching TRBD1. The CDR3 runs to 16 residues. Per the germline V gene, CDR1 is LNHNV and CDR2 is YYDKDF (reference sequence). Unmatched junction bases numbered 10, after V lost 6 bases and J lost 3 bases. CDR3 loop: CATSKGQGVSNEKLFF. CDR3 in DNA: TGTGCCACCAGTAAAGGCCAGGGGGTATCTAATGAAAAACTGTTTTTT.

This clone was seen a single time. V usage is TRBV5-1 and J usage is TRBJ1-5, with D perhaps matching TRBD1 (5 bases). The CDR3 has 15 amino acids. The germline CDR1 and CDR2 sequences are SGHRS and YFSETQ. V was trimmed by 0 bases and J by 4 bases, leaving 11 bases between them. This chain's CDR3 is CASSLGDGKNQPQHF. CDR3 DNA sequence: TGCGCCAGCAGCTTGGGGGACGGGAAAAATCAGCCCCAGCATTTT.

This chain uses TRBV6-4 with TRBJ2-3, with 8 bases fitting TRBD2. Germline CDR1 is MRHNA and CDR2 is SNTAGT. The CDR3 has 14 amino acids. The J segment lost 4 bases and the V segment lost 0 bases, leaving 0 bases of the junction unmatched. The CDR3: CASSDSAGADTQYF. The CDR3 region has the DNA TGTGCCAGCAGTGACTCAGCGGGAGCAGATACGCAGTATTTT.

The V and J genes are TRBV7-9 and TRBJ2-5; 9 bases map to TRBD2. The CDR3 sequence is 19 residues long. Germline V gene data show CDR1 as SEHNR and CDR2 as FQNEAQ (reference sequence). V shed 4 bases, J shed 5 bases, and the junction held 20 bases outside the gene matches. CDR3 bases: TGTGCCAGCAGCTCAGGACGGCGGGAGGGCCTTTCACGTCAGGAGACCCAGTACTTC. Residues: CASSSGRREGLSRQETQYF.

In this sample, this clone turned up a few times. The chain has TRBV28 and TRBJ2-1, with D perhaps matching TRBD2 (5 bases). Trimming stripped 3 bases from V and 7 bases from J, with 13 bases between. The germline V gene has CDR1 MDHEN and CDR2 SYDVKM. This CDR3 contains 14 residues. The CDR3 region is CASSFFEGFNEQFF. DNA for the CDR3: TGTGCCAGCAGTTTTTTTGAGGGCTTTAATGAGCAGTTCTTC. Complete variable domain (other parts from reference TRBV28 and TRBJ2-1): DVKVTQSSRYLVKRTGEKVFLECVQDMDHENMFWYRQDPGLGLRLIYFSYDVKMKEKGDIPEGYSVSREKKERFSLILESASTNQTSMYLCASSFFEGFNEQFFGPGTRLTVL.

V usage is TRBV28 and J usage is TRBJ1-4; a possible D gene is TRBD1 (6 bases). This CDR3 is built from 17 residues. The germline gives CDR1 MDHEN, CDR2 SYDVKM. The V end was cut by 7 bases, the J end by 4 bases, with 22 bases between. The CDR3 DNA reads as TGTGCCAGCAACCTCGCCCCAGAACAGGGCTATAATGAAAAACTGTTTTTT. Translating gives CASNLAPEQGYNEKLFF.

J is TRBJ2-2 and V is TRBV19, with 7 bases aligning to TRBD1. Germline-derived CDR1 and CDR2 are LNHDA and SQIVND (reference sequence). The CDR3 spans 13 residues. V dropped 5 bases and J dropped 6; count of bases not matched to a gene: 3. The CDR3 DNA is TGTGCCAGTAGTCAGGGGGTCTCCGGGGAGCTGTTTTTT. This translates into CASSQGVSGELFF.

This clone showed up just once. The chain couples TRBV28 to TRBJ2-5, with D perhaps being TRBD1 or TRBD2 (5 bases each). From germline, CDR1 is MDHEN and CDR2 SYDVKM. V lost 2 bases to trimming and J lost 5 bases, with 15 bases between them. The CDR3 length is 15 residues. The CDR3 loop reads CASSLPRGGGETQYF. The CDR3 bases are TGTGCCAGCAGTTTACCGCGTGGGGGTGGGGAGACCCAGTACTTC. The full variable domain, with the rest looked up from reference TRBV28 and TRBJ2-5, is DVKVTQSSRYLVKRTGEKVFLECVQDMDHENMFWYRQDPGLGLRLIYFSYDVKMKEKGDIPEGYSVSREKKERFSLILESASTNQTSMYLCASSLPRGGGETQYFGPGTRLLVL.